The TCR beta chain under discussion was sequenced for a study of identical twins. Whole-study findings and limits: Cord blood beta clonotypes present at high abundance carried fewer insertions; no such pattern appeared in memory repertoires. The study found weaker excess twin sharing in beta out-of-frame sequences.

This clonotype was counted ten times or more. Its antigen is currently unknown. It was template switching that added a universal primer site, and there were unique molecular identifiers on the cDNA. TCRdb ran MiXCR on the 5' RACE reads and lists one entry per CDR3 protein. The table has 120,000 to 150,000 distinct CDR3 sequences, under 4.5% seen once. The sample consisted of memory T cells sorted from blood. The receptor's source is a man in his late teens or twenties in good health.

Written as DNA, the CDR3 is TGCAGCGTTGGAGGGCCCCCGGGCGGCAATCAGCCCCAGCATTTT. This gives the protein CSVGGPPGGNQPQHF. This sequence joins TRBV29-1 and TRBJ1-5; D unclear. The CDR3 spans 15 residues. V was shortened by 4 bases and J by 2 bases, with 15 bases between the two germline ends. Germline V gene sequence: CDR1 SQVTM, CDR2 ANQGSEA.